This T cell receptor (beta chain) was observed in a study of blood T cell repertoires in COVID-19. Across the study: The United States, Italy and Spain supplied acute and convalescent COVID-19 samples. In each case, the material was cDNA or gDNA derived from T cells, B-cell-depleted T cells, or PBMCs.

The CDR3 contains 14 residues. The germline gives CDR1 LGHDT, CDR2 YNNKEL (reference sequence). The ends were cut back, 4 bases at V and 4 bases at J, with 12 bases in the middle. Per the authors' pipeline: Amplification from reference gene primers served as the basis for estimated nucleated cell counts. TCRdb's table, derived via immunoSEQ multiplex PCR, lists solely in-frame clones and lacks some. V, J and clone size were drawn from that table, and D and trimming were deduced from the DNA. The sample shows more than 70,000 clones, 89% of them seen only once. Sequencing input: peripheral blood. The chain links TRBV3-1 (or the pseudogene TRBV3-2) to TRBJ2-3; maybe TRBD1 (5 bases). This receptor was identified in a man aged 45-65 years with acute or convalescent COVID-19. The CDR3 DNA reads as TGTGCCAGCAGCCCGCTAGGGGCACCAGATACGCAGTATTTT. Its protein product is CASSPLGAPDTQYF.